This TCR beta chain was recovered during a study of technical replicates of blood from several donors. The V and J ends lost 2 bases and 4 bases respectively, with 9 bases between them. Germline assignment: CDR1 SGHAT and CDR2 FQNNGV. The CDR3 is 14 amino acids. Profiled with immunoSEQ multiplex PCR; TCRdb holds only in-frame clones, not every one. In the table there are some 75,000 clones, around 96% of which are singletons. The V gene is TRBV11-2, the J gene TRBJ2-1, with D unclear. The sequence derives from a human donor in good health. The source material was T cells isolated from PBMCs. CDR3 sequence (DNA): TGTGCCAGCAGCTTAAACCTAGATTACAATGAGCAGTTCTTC. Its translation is CASSLNLDYNEQFF. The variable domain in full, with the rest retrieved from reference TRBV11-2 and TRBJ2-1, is EAGVAQSPRYKIIEKRQSVAFWCNPISGHATLYWYQQILGQGPKLLIQFQNNGVVDDSQLPKDRFSAERLKGVDSTLKIQPAKLEDSAVYLCASSLNLDYNEQFFGPGTRLTVL.